These T cell receptor beta chains were read from a single sample in a study of T cell responses to AZD1222 COVID-19 vaccine. Assay: immunoSEQ multiplex PCR; the TCRdb copy retains only in-frame clones and omits some. Among under 150,000 clones listed, roughly 85% were seen once. Source: peripheral blood, taken 28 days after the second dose of the MenACWY control vaccine. The origin of the receptors is an adult who received the MenACWY meningococcal vaccine as a control. The CDR3 runs from the conserved cysteine through the conserved F or W. D genes are given only for firm matches. Some rows have no size entry. The others give once, few or many, or a class for an expanded clone.

j_call d_call clone_size v_call cdr3_aa cdr3_nt
TRBJ2-3 . . TRBV9 CASSPGGGPDTQYF TGTGCCAGCAGCCCTGGCGGGGGCCCAGATACGCAGTATTTT
TRBJ2-6 . . TRBV27 CASSFSGANVLTF TGTGCCAGCAGTTTTTCTGGGGCCAACGTCCTGACTTTC
TRBJ2-1 TRBD2 . TRBV29-1 CSAKAGPEQFF TGCAGCGCGAAAGCGGGGCCAGAGCAGTTCTTC
TRBJ1-6 TRBD1 . TRBV28 CATVDRGPRSSYNSPLHF TGTGCCACCGTGGACAGGGGGCCCCGCAGCTCCTATAATTCACCCCTCCACTTT
TRBJ1-2 TRBD1 . TRBV29-1 CSVEAPTGIGYGYTF TGCAGCGTTGAAGCCCCGACAGGGATCGGCTATGGCTACACCTTC
TRBJ1-3 . . TRBV3-1/TRBV3-2 CASSQGVISGNTIYF TGTGCCAGCAGCCAAGGAGTGATCTCTGGAAACACCATATATTTT
TRBJ2-7 . . TRBV15 CATSRDKYNSYEQYF TGTGCCACCAGCAGAGATAAATACAACTCCTACGAGCAGTACTTC
TRBJ1-5 . . TRBV18 CASSPAGDVDQPQHF TGTGCCAGCTCACCAGCAGGGGATGTCGATCAGCCCCAGCATTTT
TRBJ1-2 . . TRBV28 CASRYNYGYTF TGTGCCAGCAGATACAACTATGGCTACACCTTC
TRBJ1-1 . . TRBV9 CASSAPGAAPEAFF TGTGCCAGCAGCGCCCCCGGGGCGGCCCCTGAAGCTTTCTTT
TRBJ2-3 . . TRBV6-5 CASSAGLFSTDTQYF TGTGCCAGCAGCGCGGGACTCTTTAGCACAGATACGCAGTATTTT
TRBJ1-3 . . TRBV4-3 CASSQSGSGNTIYF TGCGCCAGCAGCCAGTCAGGCTCTGGAAACACCATATATTTT
TRBJ1-5 . . TRBV7-8 CASSVMVLEQPQHF TGTGCCAGCAGCGTAATGGTCCTCGAGCAGCCCCAGCATTTT
TRBJ1-5 TRBD1 . TRBV6-5 CASRDRATSNQPQHF TGTGCCAGCAGAGACAGGGCTACGAGCAATCAGCCCCAGCATTTT
TRBJ2-3 . once TRBV12-3/TRBV12-4 CASSLATDTQYF TGTGCCAGCAGTTTAGCTACAGATACGCAGTATTTT
TRBJ1-4 . . TRBV7-8 CASSLDRQRLFF TGTGCCAGCAGCTTAGACCGACAGAGACTGTTTTTT
TRBJ1-5 . . TRBV12-5 CARERGSTNQPQHF TGTGCTCGAGAGAGGGGGTCAACGAATCAGCCCCAGCATTTT
TRBJ2-5 . . TRBV15 CATSRRLGETQYF TGTGCCACCAGCCGCCGACTAGGGGAGACCCAGTACTTC
TRBJ1-2 TRBD1 . TRBV5-1 CASSSPRQGLDGYTF TGCGCCAGCAGCTCCCCCAGACAGGGCCTCGATGGCTACACCTTC
TRBJ1-6 TRBD1 . TRBV5-1 CASSLDRVSPLHF TGCGCCAGCAGCTTAGACAGGGTTTCACCCCTCCACTTT
TRBJ2-5 . . TRBV3-1/TRBV3-2 CASSQAMGQGGTQYF TGTGCCAGCAGCCAAGCAATGGGGCAGGGAGGGACCCAGTACTTC
TRBJ1-2 . few TRBV6-5 CASSPGVYGYTF TGTGCCAGCAGTCCAGGGGTTTATGGCTACACCTTC
TRBJ1-1 . . TRBV5-5 CASSSHSNTEAFF TGTGCCAGCAGCTCTCACTCAAACACTGAAGCTTTCTTT
TRBJ2-1 TRBD1 . TRBV6-5 CASRGQGSWNEQFF TGTGCCAGCAGGGGACAGGGGAGCTGGAATGAGCAGTTCTTC
TRBJ2-5 . . TRBV10-2 CASSERTLETQYF TGCGCCAGCAGTGAGCGAACTCTGGAGACCCAGTACTTC
TRBJ1-1 TRBD1 . TRBV12-5 CASGLGQGGEAFF TGTGCTAGTGGTTTGGGGCAGGGGGGTGAAGCTTTCTTT
TRBJ1-1 . . TRBV19 CASANTEAFF TGTGCCAGTGCCAACACTGAAGCTTTCTTT
TRBJ1-2 . . TRBV15 CATSRDRTDEGYTF TGTGCCACCAGCAGAGATAGGACAGACGAAGGCTACACCTTC
TRBJ2-6 . . TRBV18 CASSPMISGANVLTF TGTGCCAGCTCACCAATGATCTCTGGGGCCAACGTCCTGACTTTC
TRBJ1-5 TRBD1 once TRBV18 CASSSETGRDQPQHF TGTGCCAGCTCATCAGAGACAGGGAGGGATCAGCCCCAGCATTTT
TRBJ2-3 TRBD2 . TRBV5-1 CASTRGGSTDTQYF TGCGCCAGCACACGCGGGGGGAGCACAGATACGCAGTATTTT
TRBJ2-7 . . TRBV11-3 CASSLDNGPEQYF TGTGCCAGCAGCTTAGATAATGGGCCCGAGCAGTACTTC
TRBJ2-2 TRBD1 . TRBV19 CASSAGWTGNTGELFF TGTGCCAGTAGTGCTGGGTGGACAGGCAACACCGGGGAGCTGTTTTTT
TRBJ2-7 . once TRBV12-1 CASSLYGRVTDEQYF TGTGCCAGCAGCCTTTACGGCAGGGTTACGGACGAGCAGTACTTC
TRBJ1-2 TRBD1 . TRBV4-3 CASLKSQGRRYGYTF TGCGCCAGCCTAAAGTCACAGGGGAGGAGATATGGCTACACCTTC
TRBJ2-1 TRBD1 . TRBV7-2 CASSFPGQGNNEQFF TGTGCCAGCAGCTTCCCGGGACAGGGAAACAATGAGCAGTTCTTC
TRBJ1-1 . . TRBV7-9 CASSPIAGTTEAFF TGTGCCAGCAGCCCAATCGCGGGGACAACTGAAGCTTTCTTT